The next 25 T cell receptor beta chains were all read from a single sample in a study of technical replicates of blood from a few donors. Sequencing used immunoSEQ multiplex PCR; TCRdb keeps in-frame clones, though not all of them. The sample lists tens of thousands of clones; roughly 97% were seen once. The specimen was T cells isolated from PBMCs. These TCRs come from a human donor in good health.

CDR3 amino acids: CASSLSPSSTDTQYF. The CDR3 DNA reads as TGTGCCAGCAGTTTATCCCCGTCCAGCACAGATACGCAGTATTTT. The chain has TRBV28 and TRBJ2-3; D call uncertain. CDR1 MDHEN and CDR2 SYDVKM come from the germline V gene. The CDR3 loop spans 15 amino acids. Trimming left V 1 base short and J 0 bases short, with 8 bases between.

This rearrangement joins TRBV11-2 to TRBJ2-5; 8 bases map to TRBD1. The CDR3 spans 15 residues. Unmatched junction bases numbered 9, after V lost 4 bases and J lost 5 bases. The germline V gene has CDR1 SGHAT and CDR2 FQNNGV. DNA of the CDR3: TGTGCCAGCAGCTCGGGACAGGCCAACAGGGAGACCCAGTACTTC. As protein: CASSSGQANRETQYF.

CDR3 in amino acids: CASSLEGGNTEAFF. The CDR3, as DNA: TGCGCCAGCAGCTTGGAAGGGGGGAACACTGAAGCTTTCTTT. The chain uses TRBV5-1 and TRBJ1-1; the D gene is possibly TRBD1 (6 bases). From germline, CDR1 is SGHRS and CDR2 YFSETQ. The V end lost 0 bases, the J end lost 1 base, and 7 bases lay between the germline ends. The CDR3 totals 14 residues.

The gene calls are TRBV28 and TRBJ1-5; D unresolved. V lost 2 bases, J lost 7 bases, and 9 bases lay in between. CDR3 length equals 13 residues. The V gene's germline CDR1 is MDHEN and CDR2 SYDVKM. CDR3 sequence reads: CASSLQVKQPQHF. The DNA of the CDR3 is TGTGCCAGCAGTTTACAGGTGAAACAGCCCCAGCATTTT.

This chain joins TRBV19 and TRBJ1-5, with TRBD1 matching 8 bases. Germline CDR1 LNHDA, CDR2 SQIVND (reference sequence). The CDR3 has 18 amino acids. J lost 0 bases, V lost 9 bases, and 16 bases had no gene match. DNA for the CDR3: TGTGCCAGCCGACAGGGGCCCAGATCGCTTTATAGCAATCAGCCCCAGCATTTT. Translating gives CASRQGPRSLYSNQPQHF.

The chain uses TRBV11-1 and TRBJ2-1; a possible D gene is TRBD2 (5 bases). Germline values: CDR1 SGHAT, CDR2 FQDESV (reference sequence). This CDR3 has 13 amino acids. Trimming removed 1 base at V and 4 bases at J, with 5 bases between. The CDR3 coding sequence is TGTGCCAGCAGCTTAGAGCGGTACAATGAGCAGTTCTTC. Translated: CASSLERYNEQFF.

The gene calls are TRBV11-3 and TRBJ2-1, with TRBD2 identical over 7 bases. V was clipped by 2 bases and J by 7 bases; unmatched bases: 11. Germline V CDR1 and CDR2: SGHNT, YENEEA. This CDR3 is 16 amino acids long. Here the CDR3 reads CASSLRRRAGLNEQFF. In DNA, the CDR3 is TGTGCCAGCAGCTTAAGAAGGCGAGCGGGATTGAATGAGCAGTTCTTC.

The gene calls are TRBV27 and TRBJ1-5; D is undetermined. CDR1 is MNHEY and CDR2 is SMNVEV in the germline V gene (reference sequence). Trimming left V 6 bases short and J 4 bases short, with 4 bases between. CDR3 size: 11 residues. The CDR3 DNA is TGTGCCAGCAGCCCTAATCAGCCCCAGCATTTT. Its translation is CASSPNQPQHF.

This clone has only one observation. V and J are TRBV28 and TRBJ1-2, with no clear D. There are 15 residues in the CDR3. CDR1 MDHEN and CDR2 SYDVKM come from the germline V gene. V lost 6 bases, J lost 4 bases, and 18 bases lay in between. The CDR3 protein is CASRLPVGEGYGYTF. CDR3 bases: TGTGCCAGCAGGCTTCCAGTGGGTGAGGGCTATGGCTACACCTTC.

The V and J genes are TRBV14 and TRBJ2-1; TRBD1 might be the D (6 bases). Trimming took 5 bases from V and 10 from J, leaving 15 bases between them. Germline V gives CDR1 SGHDN, CDR2 FVKESK. CDR3 length: 13 residues. The CDR3 nucleotides are TGTGCCAGCAGCACTTGGGGGCAGGGAGAGCAGTTCTTC. This translates into CASSTWGQGEQFF. Variable domain in full (rest from reference TRBV14 and TRBJ2-1): EAGVTQFPSHSVIEKGQTVTLRCDPISGHDNLYWYRRVMGKEIKFLLHFVKESKQDESGMPNNRFLAERTGGTYSTLKVQPAELEDSGVYFCASSTWGQGEQFFGPGTRLTVL.

This clone occurred once. The chain employs TRBV6-4 and TRBJ2-3, with 11 nucleotides matching TRBD2. The J segment lost 3 bases and the V segment lost 6 bases, leaving 8 bases of the junction unmatched. This CDR3 comprises 16 residues. CDR1 is MRHNA and CDR2 is SNTAGT in the germline V gene. CDR3 sequence (DNA): TGTGCCAGCAGGACCCGACTAGCGGGGACGACAGATACGCAGTATTTT. Protein: CASRTRLAGTTDTQYF.

The chain uses TRBV14 and TRBJ1-2, with 7 bases identical to TRBD1. J was trimmed by 7 bases and V by 0 bases; bases with no gene match: 5. Germline CDR1 SGHDN, CDR2 FVKESK. The CDR3 runs 14 residues. CDR3 region: CASSQDKTGIGYTF. CDR3 bases: TGTGCCAGCAGCCAAGACAAGACAGGGATTGGCTACACCTTC.

This sequence joins TRBV5-1 and TRBJ2-1; 8 nucleotides agree with TRBD1. Unmatched junction bases numbered 5, after V lost 4 bases and J lost 5 bases. CDR1 and CDR2 from the germline V gene are SGHRS and YFSETQ. The CDR3 is made up of 14 amino acids. The chain's CDR3 is CASSPTGVDNEQFF. CDR3 nucleotides: TGCGCCAGCAGCCCGACAGGGGTTGACAATGAGCAGTTCTTC.

This chain connects TRBV4-2 to TRBJ1-4; D might be TRBD1 (5 bases). The germline V and J ends were trimmed by 2 bases and 13 bases, with 17 bases remaining between them. CDR3 size: 14 residues. The V gene's germline CDR1 is LGHNA and CDR2 YNFKEQ. The chain's CDR3 is CASSQPNPGGLLFF. CDR3 nucleotide sequence: TGTGCCAGCAGCCAACCTAACCCCGGGGGTTTACTGTTTTTT.

This clone was seen just once. The chain has TRBV11-2 and TRBJ2-1; no clear D. Trimming shortened V by 3 bases and J by 8 bases, and 8 bases separated the two germline ends. The CDR3 totals 12 residues. Germline V CDR1 and CDR2: SGHAT, FQNNGV. The CDR3 here is CASSFIEDEQFF. The DNA of the CDR3 is TGTGCCAGCAGCTTTATAGAAGATGAGCAGTTCTTC.

The chain employs TRBV20-1 and TRBJ1-4; unclear D gene. The CDR3 spans 11 residues. The ends were cut back, 5 bases at V and 11 bases at J, with 12 bases in the middle. Looked up from germline, CDR1 is DFQATT and CDR2 is SNEGSKA (reference sequence). CDR3 region: CSALNGEKLFF. CDR3 coding DNA: TGCAGTGCTCTGAATGGGGAGAAACTGTTTTTT.

The chain links TRBV9 to TRBJ2-2; 12 nucleotides align to TRBD1. V lost 5 bases and J lost 2; bases outside the gene matches: 1. From germline, CDR1 is SGDLS and CDR2 YYNGEE. The length of the CDR3 is 15 residues. CDR3 residues: CASRGTGGNTGELFF. For the CDR3, the DNA is TGTGCCAGCAGAGGGACAGGGGGCAACACCGGGGAGCTGTTTTTT.

The chain joins TRBV13 to TRBJ1-2; D gene ambiguous. The CDR3 loop spans 15 amino acids. Trimming cost V 5 bases and J 3 bases, with 16 bases left between them. Per germline, CDR1 PRHDT and CDR2 FYEKMQ (reference sequence). DNA of the CDR3: TGTGCCAGCAGCAGCGGGCGTGGGCAGGACTATGGCTACACCTTC. Protein product: CASSSGRGQDYGYTF.

This clone has just one count. The chain has TRBV4-2 and TRBJ2-1; 9 bases are shared with TRBD2. J lost 6 bases, V lost 4 bases, and 7 bases had no gene match. The CDR3 loop spans 15 amino acids. The germline V gene has CDR1 LGHNA and CDR2 YNFKEQ. The CDR3 sequence: CASSPYEREANEQFF. The CDR3 DNA follows: TGTGCCAGCAGCCCCTACGAGCGGGAGGCCAATGAGCAGTTCTTC.

The CDR3 region has the DNA TGTGCCAGCTCACCAGTGACAGGGGACAATGAAAAACTGTTTTTT. Amino acid sequence: CASSPVTGDNEKLFF. The chain recombines TRBV18 with TRBJ1-4; TRBD1 matches 8 bases. The CDR3 totals 15 residues. V was clipped by 2 bases and J by 5 bases; unmatched bases: 4. The germline V gene encodes CDR1 KGHSH and CDR2 LQKENI.

The rearrangement uses TRBV9 and TRBJ2-3; D may be TRBD2 (5 bases). The CDR3 runs 15 residues. CDR1 is SGDLS, CDR2 YYNGEE, per germline. Trimming removed 2 bases from V and 0 bases from J, with 10 bases in between. CDR3 sequence (DNA): TGTGCCAGCAGCGTCACCTCGGGGAGCACAGATACGCAGTATTTT. Protein sequence: CASSVTSGSTDTQYF. Combining the CDR3 with reference TRBV9 and TRBJ2-3 gives the whole variable domain DSGVTQTPKHLITATGQRVTLRCSPRSGDLSVYWYQQSLDQGLQFLIQYYNGEERAKGNILERFSAQQFPDLHSELNLSSLELGDSALYFCASSVTSGSTDTQYFGPGTRLTVL.

The genes are TRBV5-1 and TRBJ2-2, with 13 nucleotides matching TRBD2. Per germline, CDR1 SGHRS and CDR2 YFSETQ. With 5 bases clipped from V and 0 bases from J, the junction kept 7 bases outside the gene matches. CDR3 length equals 18 residues. In nucleotides, the CDR3 is TGCGCCAGCAGAAGGGGGACTAGCGGGGTTCCGAACACCGGGGAGCTGTTTTTT. Its translation is CASRRGTSGVPNTGELFF.

The genes are TRBV2 and TRBJ2-2; 7 nucleotides agree with TRBD1. The CDR3 contains 15 residues. CDR1 and CDR2 (germline): SNHLY, FYNNEI. Germline trimming cut 4 bases from V and 3 bases from J; bases unmatched to any gene: 5. DNA of the CDR3: TGTGCCAGCAGTGCAAGGACAGGTCACACCGGGGAGCTGTTTTTT. This sequence encodes CASSARTGHTGELFF.

V gene TRBV21-1 combines with J gene TRBJ1-5. TRBV21-1 corresponds to a pseudogene. The length of the CDR3 is 17 residues. The CDR3 loop is CASSQPRGAPGNQPQHF. The CDR3 nucleotides are TGTGCCAGCAGCCAACCCCGGGGGGCCCCGGGGAATCAGCCCCAGCATTTT.

The gene calls are TRBV27 and TRBJ2-7, with D possibly being TRBD1 (5 bases). The V end was cut by 5 bases, the J end by 1 base, with 12 bases between. CDR3 length: 14 residues. Germline V gene sequence: CDR1 MNHEY, CDR2 SMNVEV (reference sequence). CDR3 protein: CASSQRQSSYEQYF. The CDR3 nucleotides are TGTGCCAGCAGTCAACGACAGTCTTCCTACGAGCAGTACTTC.